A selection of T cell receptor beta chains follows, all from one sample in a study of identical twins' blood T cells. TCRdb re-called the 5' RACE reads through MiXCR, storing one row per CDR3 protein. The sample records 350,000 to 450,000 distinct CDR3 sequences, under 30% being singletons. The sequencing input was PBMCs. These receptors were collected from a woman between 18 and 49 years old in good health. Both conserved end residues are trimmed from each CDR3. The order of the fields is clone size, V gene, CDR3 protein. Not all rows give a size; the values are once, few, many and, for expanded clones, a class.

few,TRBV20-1,SARPGAYNSPLH
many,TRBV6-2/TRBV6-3,ASSRQGSSGT
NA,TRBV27,ASKDSYGYT
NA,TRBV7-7,ASSSRLAGGYNEQF
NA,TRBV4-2,ASSQVNRVRNTEAF
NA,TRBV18,ASSPDVLNTEAF
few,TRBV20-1,SAILAGGTDTQY
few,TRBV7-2,ASSLEGGTQY
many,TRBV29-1,SVVLSLSGYT
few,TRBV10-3,VISESGVAF
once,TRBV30,AWTAWRTPFRAAF
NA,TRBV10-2,ASMNDGDSSYEQY
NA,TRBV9,ASSVHPGNGANEQF
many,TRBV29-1,SAETSAGELF
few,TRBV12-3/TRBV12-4,ASSRTPRDSEKLF
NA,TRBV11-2,ASSLLRDLSPLH
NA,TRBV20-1,SARDYGQEPYEQY
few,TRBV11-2,ASSSLRQGIGAKNIQY
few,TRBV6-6,ASSYFGVLWGEKLF
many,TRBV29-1,SVGREGQPQH
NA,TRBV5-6,ASSRAGRTDTQY
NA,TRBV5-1,ASSSGQEAF
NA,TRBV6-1,ASSPNGQGDNSPLH
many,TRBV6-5,ASRRDTYEQY
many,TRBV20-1,SARGDRVVEQY